This TCR beta chain was recovered during a study of cytomegalovirus exposure and HLA in healthy donors. Study-level background: Early release data held tens of millions of unique TCRs from HLA-typed donors. Study observations and caveats: Per a later analysis, HLA-associated TCR beta chains showed more clonal expansion than other, equally common TCR beta chains. The study designated about 160 TCR beta chains cytomegalovirus-associated. Researchers had no immune exposure information except CMV serostatus available.

The study ran its PCR with 60 Vbeta and 13 Jbeta primers. The protocol was immunoSEQ multiplex PCR, while the TCRdb copy is restricted to in-frame clones and leaves out a portion. The data show under 120,000 clones, and the top ten clones hold about 0.58%. CDR3 length: 13 amino acids. V lost 4 bases and J lost 13, with 14 bases in between. Germline CDR1 reads KGHSH; CDR2 reads LQKENI. Notes on this clone: Its antigen is currently unknown.

Sequencing used PBMCs. The sequence was collected from a man aged 45-65 years in good health and CMV-seronegative. This chain joins TRBV18 and TRBJ1-6; D might be TRBD1 (5 bases). CDR3 residues: CASSQDSNSPLHF. As DNA, the CDR3 is TGTGCCAGCTCACAAGACAGCAACTCGCCCCTCCACTTT.